Listed here are 9 T cell receptor beta chains from one sample, sequenced in a study of T cells in tuberculosis. The data were produced by immunoSEQ multiplex PCR, yet TCRdb's version contains in-frame clones alone and is incomplete. The sample has 40,000 to 45,000 clones; approximately 94% are singletons. Source material: PBMCs. These receptors were obtained from a donor aged 5-35 years with latent tuberculosis or without tuberculosis infection. Some clones in this sample may be carry-over from other donors' samples.

In its sample, this clone was seen a few times. The chain joins TRBV4-1 to TRBJ1-5; TRBD1 might be the D (5 bases). The germline V gene has CDR1 MGHRA and CDR2 YSYEKL. The CDR3 loop spans 16 amino acids. Trimming shortened V by 0 bases and J by 4 bases, and 13 bases separated the two germline ends. CDR3 nucleotide sequence: TGCGCCAGCAGCCAAGATGGGGCGGGGTCTAATCAGCCCCAGCATTTT. Translating it yields CASSQDGAGSNQPQHF.

The chain carries TRBV4-2 and TRBJ2-7; D perhaps matches TRBD1 (5 bases). This CDR3 contains 14 residues. V lost 1 base to trimming and J lost 1 base, with 8 bases between them. Germline V gene sequence: CDR1 LGHNA, CDR2 YNFKEQ. The DNA of the CDR3 is TGTGCCAGCAGCCAAGTGGGGCAGTCCTACGAGCAGTACTTC. This codes for CASSQVGQSYEQYF.

This clone has just one count. This chain uses TRBV28 with TRBJ1-5; D is possibly TRBD1 (5 bases). Trimming took off 8 bases at V and 6 bases at J, with 17 bases between the two ends. The CDR3 consists of 14 residues. Germline V lookup: CDR1 MDHEN, CDR2 SYDVKM. CDR3 amino acids: CASWGEGLIQPQHF. CDR3 bases: TGTGCCAGCTGGGGGGAGGGGTTGATTCAGCCCCAGCATTTT.

This chain links TRBV11-2 with TRBJ2-7, with 8 bases that match TRBD1. This CDR3 has 14 residues. Losses at the gene ends were 4 bases for V and 6 bases for J; bases not matched to a gene: 8. CDR1 and CDR2 from the germline V gene are SGHAT and FQNNGV. The CDR3 region is CASSSWTGSGEQYF. Here the CDR3 DNA reads TGTGCCAGCAGCTCTTGGACAGGGTCCGGCGAGCAGTACTTC.

CDR3 sequence (DNA): TGTGCCAGCAGTCGGACTAGCGGGAGCACAGATACGCAGTATTTT. Protein sequence: CASSRTSGSTDTQYF. This chain uses TRBV6-4 with TRBJ2-3, with 11 bases lining up with TRBD2. CDR3 size: 15 residues. V trimming: 5 bases; J trimming: 0 bases; junction bases outside the gene matches: 1. In germline, CDR1 is MRHNA, CDR2 SNTAGT.

This clone was recorded once. The gene calls are TRBV29-1 and TRBJ2-1, with D tentatively TRBD1 (6 bases). CDR1 SQVTM and CDR2 ANQGSEA come from the germline V gene. This CDR3 spans 14 amino acids. V dropped 5 bases and J dropped 3 bases, with 14 bases sitting between them. The CDR3 is CSVPGVPNYNEQFF. Written as DNA, the CDR3 is TGCAGCGTTCCAGGGGTCCCTAACTACAATGAGCAGTTCTTC.

This clone was counted once. This chain connects TRBV11-2 to TRBJ1-4, with 8 bases identical to TRBD1. CDR1 SGHAT and CDR2 FQNNGV come from the germline V gene. CDR3 length: 14 amino acids. Trimming cost V 3 bases and J 7 bases; bases outside gene matches: 4. The CDR3 region has the DNA TGTGCCAGCAGCTTCGGACAGGGTGGTGAAAAACTGTTTTTT. Protein: CASSFGQGGEKLFF.

The gene calls are TRBV4-3 and TRBJ2-4; D is unresolved. V was cut by 5 bases and J by 6 bases, with 14 bases left in between. Germline V lookup: CDR1 LGHNA, CDR2 YSLEER. This CDR3 region has 14 residues. This CDR3 reads CASSESPLRNIQYF. The CDR3 DNA is TGCGCCAGCAGCGAAAGTCCTCTAAGAAACATTCAGTACTTC.

This clone was detected once. The V call is TRBV11-2, the J call TRBJ2-5, with 7 bases that match TRBD1. The CDR3 is 14 amino acids. V lost 5 bases to trimming and J lost 3 bases; unmatched junction nucleotides: 6. Germline V gene sequence: CDR1 SGHAT, CDR2 FQNNGV. In DNA form, the CDR3 reads TGTGCCAGCAGCCGAAACACAGGGGAAGAGACCCAGTACTTC. It translates to CASSRNTGEETQYF. Full variable domain (outside the CDR3, taken from reference TRBV11-2 and TRBJ2-5): EAGVAQSPRYKIIEKRQSVAFWCNPISGHATLYWYQQILGQGPKLLIQFQNNGVVDDSQLPKDRFSAERLKGVDSTLKIQPAKLEDSAVYLCASSRNTGEETQYFGPGTRLLVL.